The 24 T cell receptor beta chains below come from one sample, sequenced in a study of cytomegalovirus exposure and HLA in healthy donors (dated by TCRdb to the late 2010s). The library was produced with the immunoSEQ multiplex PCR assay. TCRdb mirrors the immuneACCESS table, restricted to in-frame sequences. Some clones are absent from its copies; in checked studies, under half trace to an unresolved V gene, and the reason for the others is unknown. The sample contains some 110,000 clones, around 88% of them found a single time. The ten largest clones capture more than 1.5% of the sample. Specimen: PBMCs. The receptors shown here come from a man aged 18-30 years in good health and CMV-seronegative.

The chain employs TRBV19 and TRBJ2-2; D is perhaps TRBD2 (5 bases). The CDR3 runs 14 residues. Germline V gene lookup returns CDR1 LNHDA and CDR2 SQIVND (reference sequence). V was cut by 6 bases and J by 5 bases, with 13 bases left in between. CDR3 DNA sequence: TGTGCCAGTAGGACTATTTTGAGTACCGGGGAGCTGTTTTTT. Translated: CASRTILSTGELFF.

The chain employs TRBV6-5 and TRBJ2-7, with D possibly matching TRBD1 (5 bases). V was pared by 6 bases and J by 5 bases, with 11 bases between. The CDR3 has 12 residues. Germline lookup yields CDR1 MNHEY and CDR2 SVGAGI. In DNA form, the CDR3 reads TGTGCCAGCAGATCCAGGGCCGACGAGCAGTACTTC. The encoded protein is CASRSRADEQYF.

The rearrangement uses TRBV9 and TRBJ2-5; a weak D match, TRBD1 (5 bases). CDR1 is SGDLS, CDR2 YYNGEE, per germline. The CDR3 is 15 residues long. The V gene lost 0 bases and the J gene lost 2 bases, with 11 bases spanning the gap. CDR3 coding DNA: TGTGCCAGCAGCGTAGTGGGGCTCCTACAAGAGACCCAGTACTTC. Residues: CASSVVGLLQETQYF.

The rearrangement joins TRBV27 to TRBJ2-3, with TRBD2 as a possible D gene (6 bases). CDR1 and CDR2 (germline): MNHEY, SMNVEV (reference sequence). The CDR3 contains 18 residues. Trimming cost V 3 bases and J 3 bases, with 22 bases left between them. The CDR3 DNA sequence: TGTGCCAGCAGTTTCTCACTACCGGGGGTGGTTTTGACAGATACGCAGTATTTT. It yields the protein CASSFSLPGVVLTDTQYF.

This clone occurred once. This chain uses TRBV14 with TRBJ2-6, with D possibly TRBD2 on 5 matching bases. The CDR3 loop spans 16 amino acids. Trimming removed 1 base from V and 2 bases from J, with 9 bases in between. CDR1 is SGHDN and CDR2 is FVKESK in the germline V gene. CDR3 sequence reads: CASSQVSGAGANVLTF. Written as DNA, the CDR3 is TGTGCCAGCAGCCAAGTATCCGGGGCTGGGGCCAACGTCCTGACTTTC.

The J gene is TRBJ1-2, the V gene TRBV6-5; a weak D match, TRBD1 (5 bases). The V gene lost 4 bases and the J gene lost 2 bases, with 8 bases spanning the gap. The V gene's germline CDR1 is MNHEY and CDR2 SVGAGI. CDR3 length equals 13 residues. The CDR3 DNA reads TGTGCCAGCAGTTTGCAGGGAAACTATGGCTACACCTTC. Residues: CASSLQGNYGYTF.

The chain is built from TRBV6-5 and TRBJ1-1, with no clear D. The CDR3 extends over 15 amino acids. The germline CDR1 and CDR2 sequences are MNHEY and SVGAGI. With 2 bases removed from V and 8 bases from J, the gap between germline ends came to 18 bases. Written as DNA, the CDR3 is TGTGCCAGCAGTTACGGCGACTACGGGGAGCCAGAAGCTTTCTTT. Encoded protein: CASSYGDYGEPEAFF.

DNA for the CDR3: TGCGCCAGCAGAGCGGGGGGGCAGGAGCAGTTCTTC. As protein: CASRAGGQEQFF. V is TRBV5-1 and J is TRBJ2-1; TRBD2 matches 10 bases. The germline CDR1 and CDR2 sequences are SGHRS and YFSETQ. The junction had 3 bases not matched to a gene; V was cut back by 5 bases and J by 10 bases. This CDR3 spans 12 amino acids.

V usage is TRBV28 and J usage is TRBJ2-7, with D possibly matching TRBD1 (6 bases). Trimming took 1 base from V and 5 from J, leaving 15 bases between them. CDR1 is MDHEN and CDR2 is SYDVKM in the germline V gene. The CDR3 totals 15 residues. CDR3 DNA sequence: TGTGCCAGCAGTTTATACAGGGCGGACACCCACGAGCAGTACTTC. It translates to CASSLYRADTHEQYF. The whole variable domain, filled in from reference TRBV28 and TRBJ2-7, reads DVKVTQSSRYLVKRTGEKVFLECVQDMDHENMFWYRQDPGLGLRLIYFSYDVKMKEKGDIPEGYSVSREKKERFSLILESASTNQTSMYLCASSLYRADTHEQYFGPGTRLTVT.

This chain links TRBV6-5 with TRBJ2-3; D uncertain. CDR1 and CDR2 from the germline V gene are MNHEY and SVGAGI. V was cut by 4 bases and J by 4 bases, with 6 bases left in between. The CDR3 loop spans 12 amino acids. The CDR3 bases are TGTGCCAGCAGTTCCCGTCCAGATACGCAGTATTTT. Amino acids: CASSSRPDTQYF.

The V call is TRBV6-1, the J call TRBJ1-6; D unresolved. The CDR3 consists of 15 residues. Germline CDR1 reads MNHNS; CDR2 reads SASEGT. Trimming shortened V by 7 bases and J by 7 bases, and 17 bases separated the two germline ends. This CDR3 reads CASNPTQRSNSPLHF. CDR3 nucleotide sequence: TGTGCCAGCAATCCGACTCAACGGTCGAATTCACCCCTCCACTTT.

CDR3: CASSFNPEVYYGYTF. The CDR3, as DNA: TGTGCCAGCAGCTTTAATCCTGAGGTCTACTATGGCTACACCTTC. The gene calls are TRBV5-5 and TRBJ1-2; D remains unclear. The germline V gene has CDR1 SGHKS and CDR2 YYEKEE (reference sequence). Trimming took off 2 bases at V and 3 bases at J, with 14 bases between the two ends. The CDR3 consists of 15 residues. Drawing the rest from reference TRBV5-5 and TRBJ1-2, the complete variable domain is DAGVTQSPTHLIKTRGQQVTLRCSPISGHKSVSWYQQVLGQGPQFIFQYYEKEERGRGNFPDRFSARQFPNYSSELNVNALLLGDSALYLCASSFNPEVYYGYTFGSGTRLTVV.

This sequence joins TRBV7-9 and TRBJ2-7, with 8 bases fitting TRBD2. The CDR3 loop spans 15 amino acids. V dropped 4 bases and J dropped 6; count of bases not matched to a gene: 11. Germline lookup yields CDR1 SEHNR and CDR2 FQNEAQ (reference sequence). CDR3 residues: CASSSKAGVRSEQYF. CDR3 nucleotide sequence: TGTGCCAGCAGCTCGAAAGCGGGAGTGAGGAGCGAGCAGTACTTC.

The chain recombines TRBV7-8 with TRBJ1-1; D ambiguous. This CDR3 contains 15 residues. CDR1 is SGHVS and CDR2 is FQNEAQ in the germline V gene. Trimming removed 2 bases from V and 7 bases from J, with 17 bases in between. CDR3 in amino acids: CASSLSSMLSIEAFF. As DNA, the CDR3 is TGTGCCAGCAGCTTATCGTCAATGCTATCCATTGAAGCTTTCTTT. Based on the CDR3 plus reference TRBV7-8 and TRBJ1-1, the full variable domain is GAGVSQSPRYKVAKRGQDVALRCDPISGHVSLFWYQQALGQGPEFLTYFQNEAQLDKSGLPSDRFFAERPEGSVSTLKIQRTQQEDSAVYLCASSLSSMLSIEAFFGQGTRLTVV.

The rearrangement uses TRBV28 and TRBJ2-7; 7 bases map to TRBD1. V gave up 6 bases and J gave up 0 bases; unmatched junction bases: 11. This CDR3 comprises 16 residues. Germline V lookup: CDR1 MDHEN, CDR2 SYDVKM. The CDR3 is CASRTRTGQSSYEQYF. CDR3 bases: TGTGCCAGCAGGACCCGGACAGGCCAGAGCTCCTACGAGCAGTACTTC.

The CDR3 DNA reads as TGTGCCAGCAGCATTAGCGGGACATCAAACAATGAGCAGTTCTTC. Its translation: CASSISGTSNNEQFF. The chain joins TRBV5-4 to TRBJ2-1; 8 bases fit TRBD2. J lost 5 bases, V lost 4 bases, and 8 bases had no gene match. This CDR3 contains 15 residues. Germline assignment: CDR1 SGHNT and CDR2 YYREEE (reference sequence).

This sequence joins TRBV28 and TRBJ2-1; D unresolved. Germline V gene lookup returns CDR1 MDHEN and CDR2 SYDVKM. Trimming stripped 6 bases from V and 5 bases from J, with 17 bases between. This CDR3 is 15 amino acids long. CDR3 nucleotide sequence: TGTGCCAGCAGGGAATCCCCCGGGTCCAACAATGAGCAGTTCTTC. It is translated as CASRESPGSNNEQFF. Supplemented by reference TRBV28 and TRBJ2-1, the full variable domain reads DVKVTQSSRYLVKRTGEKVFLECVQDMDHENMFWYRQDPGLGLRLIYFSYDVKMKEKGDIPEGYSVSREKKERFSLILESASTNQTSMYLCASRESPGSNNEQFFGPGTRLTVL.

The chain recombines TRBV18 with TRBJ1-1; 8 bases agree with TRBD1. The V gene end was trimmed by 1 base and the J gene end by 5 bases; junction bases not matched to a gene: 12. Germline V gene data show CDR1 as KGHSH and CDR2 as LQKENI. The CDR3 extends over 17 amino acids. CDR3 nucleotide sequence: TGTGCCAGCTCACCACAGAACAGGGGGAGAATTAATACTGAAGCTTTCTTT. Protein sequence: CASSPQNRGRINTEAFF.

CDR3 amino acids: CASSRDRAADTQYF. The CDR3 DNA reads TGTGCCAGCTCACGGGACAGGGCGGCAGATACGCAGTATTTT. V is TRBV18 and J is TRBJ2-3; 9 bases align to TRBD1. Losses at the gene ends were 4 bases for V and 4 bases for J; bases not matched to a gene: 3. Germline assignment: CDR1 KGHSH and CDR2 LQKENI. This CDR3 is 14 amino acids long.

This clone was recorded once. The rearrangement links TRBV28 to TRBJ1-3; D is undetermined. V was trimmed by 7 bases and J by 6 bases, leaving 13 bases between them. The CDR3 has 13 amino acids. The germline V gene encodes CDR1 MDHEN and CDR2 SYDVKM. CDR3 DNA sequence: TGTGCCAGCATGAGCCTTCCCCTAAACACCATATATTTT. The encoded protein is CASMSLPLNTIYF.

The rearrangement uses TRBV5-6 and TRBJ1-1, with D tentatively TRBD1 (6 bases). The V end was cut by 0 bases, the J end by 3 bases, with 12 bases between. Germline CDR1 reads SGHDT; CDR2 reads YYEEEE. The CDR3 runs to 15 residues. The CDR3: CASSLVIRGYTEAFF. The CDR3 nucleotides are TGTGCCAGCAGCTTGGTGATCAGGGGATACACTGAAGCTTTCTTT.

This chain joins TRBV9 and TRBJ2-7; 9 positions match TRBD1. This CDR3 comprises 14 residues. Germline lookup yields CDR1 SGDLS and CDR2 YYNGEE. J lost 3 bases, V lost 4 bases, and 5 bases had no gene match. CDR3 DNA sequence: TGTGCCAGCAGCCTCGGGGACAGGGTCTACGAGCAGTACTTC. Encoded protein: CASSLGDRVYEQYF.

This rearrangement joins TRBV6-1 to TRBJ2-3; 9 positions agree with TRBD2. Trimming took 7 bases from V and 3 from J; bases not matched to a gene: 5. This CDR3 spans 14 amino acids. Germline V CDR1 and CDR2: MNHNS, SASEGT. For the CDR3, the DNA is TGTGCCAGCACACGGACTAGCGAGACAGATACGCAGTATTTT. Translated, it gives CASTRTSETDTQYF.

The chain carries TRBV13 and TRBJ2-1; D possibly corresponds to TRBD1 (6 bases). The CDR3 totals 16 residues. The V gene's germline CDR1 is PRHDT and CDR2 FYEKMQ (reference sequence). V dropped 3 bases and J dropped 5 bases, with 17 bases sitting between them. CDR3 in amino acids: CASSLGALAGNNEQFF. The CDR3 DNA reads TGTGCCAGCAGCTTGGGGGCCCTGGCAGGGAACAATGAGCAGTTCTTC.